This T cell receptor (beta chain) appears in the sequencing data of a study of shared clonotypes between healthy human individuals. Study details: Three men and two women, aged 18 to 49, were donors.

CDR3 length: 13 residues. The germline CDR1 and CDR2 sequences are SGDLS and YYNGEE. Trimming removed 3 bases from V and 2 bases from J, with 7 bases in between. CD45RO-negative, CCR7-selected cells formed the naive CD8 fraction, which excluded terminally differentiated effector memory CD45RA+ cells. The donor cohort consisted entirely of Caucasian adults residing in Nashville, Tennessee. Genomic DNA (from each subset) was split evenly across several immunoSEQ plates. Repertoires were generated with immunoSEQ multiplex PCR, while TCRdb's copy carries only in-frame clones and drops some. Of approximately 600,000 clones in the sample, roughly 95% were seen once.

Sequenced material: naive CD8+ T cells sorted from blood. V and J are TRBV9 and TRBJ2-3; D ambiguous. This TCR derives from a woman aged 25-40 years in good health. The CDR3 DNA sequence: TGTGCCAGCAGCGCACCTCTCACAGATACGCAGTATTTT. This sequence encodes CASSAPLTDTQYF. The variable domain in full, completed from reference TRBV9 and TRBJ2-3, reads DSGVTQTPKHLITATGQRVTLRCSPRSGDLSVYWYQQSLDQGLQFLIQYYNGEERAKGNILERFSAQQFPDLHSELNLSSLELGDSALYFCASSAPLTDTQYFGPGTRLTVL.